This TCR beta chain appears in the sequencing data of a study of OX40 agonist ivuxolimab in advanced cancers. Background for the entire study: Ivuxolimab was a fully human IgG2 agonistic monoclonal antibody targeting the costimulatory receptor OX40 (CD134). Intravenous ivuxolimab was administered to patients every 2 weeks at six dose levels: 0.01, 0.1, 0.3, 1.5, 3 and 10 mg/kg. Of the approximately 50 dose-escalation patients, hepatocellular carcinoma was present in approximately 20, melanoma in roughly 15, renal cell carcinoma in 9 and head and neck cancer in 9. The dose-escalation cohort was roughly 87% male with a mean age of approximately 60 years, ranging from roughly 23 to 80. Patients were allowed to have had prior anti-PD-1, anti-PD-L1 or anti-CTLA-4 therapy, and approximately 37% of the dose-escalation patients had been treated with checkpoint inhibitors. Partial responses were achieved by three dose-escalation patients, of whom one had hepatocellular carcinoma and two had cutaneous melanoma. The point of sequencing TCRbeta in the periphery was to test whether ivuxolimab changed TCR sequence diversity and drove clonal T-cell expansion. The paper covers the monotherapy dose-escalation part of the phase I ivuxolimab trial, which included N = 52 patients.

Here is what the overall study found, with its caveats: Antigen specificity was not determined for the clonally expanded peripheral T cells. Low levels of normalized T-cell clonal expansion were also seen in some nonresponding patients. At doses of 0.1 to 3.0 mg/kg, clonal expansion of both CD4+ and CD8+ T cells in blood was seen between baseline and week 6. In partial responders in the 0.1-3.0 mg/kg groups, normalized peripheral clonal expansion was found to be among the lowest, especially among CD8+ T cells. After ivuxolimab, CD8+ T cells had more expanded clones than CD4+ T cells on average.

A remark on this clone: What antigen it recognizes has not been identified. Nothing much larger sits one base from this clone, and base qualities are not available.

The CDR3 has 15 amino acids, counting the end cysteine and phenylalanine. Only the CDR3 part of the read is kept: 45 bases, read in frame from the first base. In the germline V gene, CDR1 corresponds to SGHVS and CDR2 to FQNEAQ. Trimming costs V 6 bases and J 5 bases, and their ends lie 19 bases apart. For sequencing of the TCRbeta CDR3 region, genomic DNA was extracted from the sorted cells. TCRbeta CDR3 regions were sequenced using the immunoSEQ Assay. TCRdb obtained this table from immuneACCESS and retained in-frame rearrangements with V and J assigned. These tables miss some clones; where compared with another copy, unresolved V genes account for less than half of the shortfall, and the remainder is unexplained. In all, the sample holds roughly 20,000 clones, and over 75% of those were seen once. The top ten hold 30% to 35% of the sample. Patients with autoimmune disease history or receiving systemic immunosuppression were excluded from the trial. Peripheral blood for TCR sequencing was collected from all dose cohorts at baseline, on cycle 4 day 1, and on cycle 7 day 1. Samples were obtained from an open-label, multicenter, first-in-human phase I dose-escalation trial of ivuxolimab. The trial enrolled adults with locally advanced or metastatic head and neck squamous cell, hepatocellular, melanoma or renal cell carcinoma. Before TCR sequencing, CD4+ and CD8+ T cells were separately sorted from peripheral blood.

The sequenced sample was CD4+ or CD8+ T cells sorted from blood, obtained in a trial of the OX40 agonist ivuxolimab. The source is an adult with an advanced solid tumor such as melanoma, head and neck, liver or kidney cancer. This sequence uses TRBV7-8 and TRBJ2-5, with the D segment identity uncertain. The CDR3 reads as follows: CASRHYQRNEETQYF. In nucleotide form, the sequence is TGTGCCAGCAGACACTACCAAAGAAACGAGGAGACCCAGTACTTC. Reference TRBV7-8 and TRBJ2-5 proteins supply the regions before and after the CDR3; the full variable domain is: GAGVSQSPRYKVAKRGQDVALRCDPISGHVSLFWYQQALGQGPEFLTYFQNEAQLDKSGLPSDRFFAERPEGSVSTLKIQRTQQEDSAVYLCASRHYQRNEETQYFGPGTRLLVL.